This T cell receptor beta chain was recorded in a study of blood T cell repertoires in COVID-19. At the level of the study: Spain, Italy and the United States supplied samples that represented acute and convalescent COVID-19. T cells, B-cell-depleted T cells, or PBMCs provided the cDNA or gDNA that served as material.

Source study methods: Reference gene primer amplification gave nucleated cell count estimates. Repertoires were generated with immunoSEQ multiplex PCR, while TCRdb's copy carries only in-frame clones and drops some. V and J calls and clone size come straight from that table; D and trimming were deduced from the DNA. The table has some 240,000 clones, 80% to 90% seen once. During active infection, Seattle patients enrolled and were then monitored through disease. The CDR3 contains 17 residues. Germline lookup yields CDR1 MDHEN and CDR2 SYDVKM. V shed 10 bases and J 5 bases; nucleotides not matched to a gene: 16.

This rearrangement joins TRBV28 to TRBJ2-2; 10 bases line up with TRBD2. The specimen sequenced was peripheral blood. The sequence derives from a woman of 80 years or more with COVID-19, enrolled during active disease. The CDR3 nucleotides are TGTGCCACCTCTGAGGGGCTAGCGGGAGATAAAACCGGGGAGCTGTTTTTT. It encodes CATSEGLAGDKTGELFF.